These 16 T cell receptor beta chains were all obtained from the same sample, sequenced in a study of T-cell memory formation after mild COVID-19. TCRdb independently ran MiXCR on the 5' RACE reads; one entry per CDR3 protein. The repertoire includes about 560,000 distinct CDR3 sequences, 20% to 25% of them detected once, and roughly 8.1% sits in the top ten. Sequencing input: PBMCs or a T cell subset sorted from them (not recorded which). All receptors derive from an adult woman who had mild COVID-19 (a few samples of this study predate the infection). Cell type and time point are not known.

CDR3 loop: CSVPGYYEQYF. In DNA form, the CDR3 reads TGCAGTGTTCCGGGGTACTACGAGCAGTACTTC. This sequence joins TRBV20-1 and TRBJ2-7; D might be TRBD2 (5 bases). CDR3 length: 11 amino acids. V lost 7 bases and J lost 3, with 10 bases in between. Germline V gene lookup returns CDR1 DFQATT and CDR2 SNEGSKA (reference sequence).

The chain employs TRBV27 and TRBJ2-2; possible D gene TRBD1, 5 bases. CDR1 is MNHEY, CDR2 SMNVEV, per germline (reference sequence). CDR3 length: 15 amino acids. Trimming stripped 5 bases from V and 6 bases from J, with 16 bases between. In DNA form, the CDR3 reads TGTGCCAGCAGTACCCCTTGGGCAGGGCCCGGGGAGCTGTTTTTT. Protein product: CASSTPWAGPGELFF.

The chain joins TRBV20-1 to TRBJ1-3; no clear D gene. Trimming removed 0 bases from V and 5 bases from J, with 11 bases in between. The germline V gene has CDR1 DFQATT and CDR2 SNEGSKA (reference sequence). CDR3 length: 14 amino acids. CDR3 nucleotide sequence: TGCAGTGCTAGAGATTGGACGGAAAGAAACACCATATATTTT. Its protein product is CSARDWTERNTIYF.

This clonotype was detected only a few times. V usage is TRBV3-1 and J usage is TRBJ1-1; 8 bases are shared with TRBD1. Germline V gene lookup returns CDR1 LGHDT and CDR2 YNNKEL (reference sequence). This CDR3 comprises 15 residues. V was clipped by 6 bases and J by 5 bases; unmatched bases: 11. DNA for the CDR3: TGTGCCAGCAGGTCCAGGGGGCCAGTGTTAACTGAAGCTTTCTTT. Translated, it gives CASRSRGPVLTEAFF. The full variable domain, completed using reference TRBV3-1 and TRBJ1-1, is DTAVSQTPKYLVTQMGNDKSIKCEQNLGHDTMYWYKQDSKKFLKIMFSYNNKELIINETVPNRFSPKSPDKAHLNLHINSLELGDSAVYFCASRSRGPVLTEAFFGQGTRLTVV.

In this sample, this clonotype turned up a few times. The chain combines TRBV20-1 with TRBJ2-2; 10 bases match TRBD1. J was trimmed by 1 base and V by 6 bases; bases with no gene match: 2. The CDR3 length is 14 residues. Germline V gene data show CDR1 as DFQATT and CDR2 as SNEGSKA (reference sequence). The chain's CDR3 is CSARTGGNTGELFF. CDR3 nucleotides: TGCAGTGCAAGGACAGGGGGGAACACCGGGGAGCTGTTTTTT.

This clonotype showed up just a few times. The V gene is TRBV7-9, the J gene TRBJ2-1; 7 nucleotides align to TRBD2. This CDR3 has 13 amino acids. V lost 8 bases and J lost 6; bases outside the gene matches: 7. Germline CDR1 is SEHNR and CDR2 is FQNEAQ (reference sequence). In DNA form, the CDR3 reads TGTGCCAGCGTGCTTCGGGGGGTCAATGAGCAGTTCTTC. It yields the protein CASVLRGVNEQFF.

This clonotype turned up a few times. The DNA for the CDR3 is TGTGCCAGCAGCTCCGGGGGGGGCAAAAACATTCAGTACTTC. Translation: CASSSGGGKNIQYF. The chain recombines TRBV7-9 with TRBJ2-4; 8 bases match TRBD2. V lost 4 bases, J lost 3 bases, and 2 bases stayed unmatched. From germline, CDR1 is SEHNR and CDR2 FQNEAQ (reference sequence). The CDR3 has 14 amino acids.

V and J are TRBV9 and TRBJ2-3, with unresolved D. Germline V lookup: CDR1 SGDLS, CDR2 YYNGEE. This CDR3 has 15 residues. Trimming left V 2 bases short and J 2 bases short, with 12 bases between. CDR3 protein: CASSVYREPTDTQYF. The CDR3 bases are TGTGCCAGCAGCGTTTACAGAGAGCCCACAGATACGCAGTATTTT.

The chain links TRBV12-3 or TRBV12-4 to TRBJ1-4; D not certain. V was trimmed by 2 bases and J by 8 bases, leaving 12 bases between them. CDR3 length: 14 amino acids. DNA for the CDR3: TGTGCCAGCAGTTTAAACGGGGTATGGGAAAAACTGTTTTTT. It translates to CASSLNGVWEKLFF.

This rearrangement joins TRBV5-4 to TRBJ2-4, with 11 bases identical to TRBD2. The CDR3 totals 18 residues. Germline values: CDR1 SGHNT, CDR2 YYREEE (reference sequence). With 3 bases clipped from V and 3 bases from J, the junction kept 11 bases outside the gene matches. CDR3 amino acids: CASSSVASGRQDKNIQYF. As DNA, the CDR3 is TGTGCCAGCAGCTCAGTGGCTAGCGGGAGGCAGGACAAAAACATTCAGTACTTC.

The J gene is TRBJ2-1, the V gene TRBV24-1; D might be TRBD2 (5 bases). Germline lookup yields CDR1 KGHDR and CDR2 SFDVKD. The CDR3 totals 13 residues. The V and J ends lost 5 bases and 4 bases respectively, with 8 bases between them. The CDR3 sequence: CATSAGSYNEQFF. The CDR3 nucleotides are TGTGCCACCAGTGCGGGGAGTTACAATGAGCAGTTCTTC.

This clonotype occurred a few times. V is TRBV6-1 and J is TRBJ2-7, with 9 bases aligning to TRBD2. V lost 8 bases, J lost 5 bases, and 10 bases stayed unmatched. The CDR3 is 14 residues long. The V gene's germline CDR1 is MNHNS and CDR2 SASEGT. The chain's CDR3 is CASYDSSGTDEQYF. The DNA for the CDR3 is TGTGCCAGCTATGATTCTAGCGGGACCGACGAGCAGTACTTC.

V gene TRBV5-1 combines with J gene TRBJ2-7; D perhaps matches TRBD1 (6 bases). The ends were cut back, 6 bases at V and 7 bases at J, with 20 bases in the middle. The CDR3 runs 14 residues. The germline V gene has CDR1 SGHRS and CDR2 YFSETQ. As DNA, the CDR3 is TGCGCCAGCACCTCAGGGGACGGTCCTCGAGAGCAGTACTTC. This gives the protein CASTSGDGPREQYF. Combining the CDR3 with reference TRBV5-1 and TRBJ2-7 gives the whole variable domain KAGVTQTPRYLIKTRGQQVTLSCSPISGHRSVSWYQQTPGQGLQFLFEYFSETQRNKGNFPGRFSGRQFSNSRSEMNVSTLELGDSALYLCASTSGDGPREQYFGPGTRLTVT.

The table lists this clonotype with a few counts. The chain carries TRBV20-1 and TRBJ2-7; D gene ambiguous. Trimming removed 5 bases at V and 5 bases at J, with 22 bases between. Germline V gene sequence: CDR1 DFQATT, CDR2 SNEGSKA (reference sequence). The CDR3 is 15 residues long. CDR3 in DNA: TGCAGTGCTCATGAGGCAGGAACCCCTCGGAACGAGCAGTACTTC. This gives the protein CSAHEAGTPRNEQYF.

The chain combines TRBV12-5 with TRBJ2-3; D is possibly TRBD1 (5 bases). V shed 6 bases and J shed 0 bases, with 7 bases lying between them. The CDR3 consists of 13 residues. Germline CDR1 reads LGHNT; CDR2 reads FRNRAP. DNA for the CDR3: TGTGCTAGTGGGGGGCCTAGCACAGATACGCAGTATTTT. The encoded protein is CASGGPSTDTQYF.

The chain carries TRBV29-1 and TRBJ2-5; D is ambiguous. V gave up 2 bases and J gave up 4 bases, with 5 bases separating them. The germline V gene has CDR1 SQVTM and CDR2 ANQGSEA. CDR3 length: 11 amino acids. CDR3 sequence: CSVETTETQYF. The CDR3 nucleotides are TGCAGCGTTGAAACTACAGAGACCCAGTACTTC.